This T cell receptor beta chain was retrieved from a study of blood T cell repertoires in COVID-19 (dated by TCRdb to the early 2020s). Some background on the complete study: Samples from collaborators originated in the United States, Italy and Spain and spanned both the acute and convalescent phases of COVID-19. The prospective study material was composed of cDNA or gDNA derived from T cells, B-cell-depleted T cells, or PBMCs. The dataset comprised deeply sampled blood TCRbeta repertoires from subjects exposed to, actively infected with, or recovered from COVID-19. The repertoires were released in a freely available public database intended as a resource for research on the immune response to SARS-CoV-2. The samples were drawn from two sources: the first 160 participants of the ongoing ImmuneRACE study, and 1,000 to 1,500 subjects contributed by 6 global collaborators. The sample metadata nearly always contained a de-identified subject ID, COVID-19 status, age in years and sex. Where HLA class I and class II types were available, the types were taken from metadata supplied by the sample provider, not from assay-based typing. Overall results and qualifications from the work: The quantity of clinical and demographic metadata differed by source and by participant and was supplied without curation.

As regards this clone: It lacks a known antigen. No base qualities exist here, and no much larger clone lies one base off it.

The CDR3 runs 13 residues from the cysteine to the phenylalanine. Only the CDR3 region is kept as DNA, spanning 39 bases read in frame from base 1. The germline V gene gives CDR1 as MDHEN and CDR2 as SYDVKM. V lost 7 bases and J lost 8 bases; the stretch between them is 17 bases long. One collaborating source in Seattle enrolled patients while the patients were actively infected and followed the patients over time throughout the course of disease. Collaborating institutions collected whole blood in K2EDTA tubes following their own protocols. For TCRbeta analysis, collaborators shipped samples as frozen whole blood, isolated PBMCs, or DNA extracted from either of those sample types. TCRbeta CDR3 regions were amplified from genomic DNA by means of the immunoSEQ Assay, a bias-controlled multiplex PCR. From the authors' description of their analysis: The number of nucleated cells in each sample was estimated by amplification of reference gene primers within the assay. To quantify the absolute abundance of each unique TCRbeta CDR3 rearrangement, sequence reads were collapsed and filtered. Productive Simpson clonality was computed per sample as the square root of Simpson's diversity index over productive rearrangements. TCRdb retrieved this table from immuneACCESS and kept in-frame rearrangements only. Not all clones are present; in checked studies, unresolved V genes account for under half, and no reason is known for the remainder. That table furnishes V, J and clone size, whereas the DNA furnished D and trimming. This sample gives some 160,000 clones in total; 70% to 90% of them show up just once. About 8.1% of the sample is taken by the ten largest.

The V and J genes are TRBV28 and TRBJ1-2; the D gene is perhaps TRBD1, on 6 matching bases. This receptor was taken from an elderly woman with COVID-19, enrolled during active disease. Input material: peripheral blood. In nucleotide form, the sequence is TGTGCCAGCACAAAACAGGGCCCCAGGGGCTACACCTTC. Its coded protein is CASTKQGPRGYTF.